This T cell receptor (beta chain) stems from a study of sequential checkpoint blockade in melanoma. Overall study: TCRβ was sequenced from DNA of 90 to 95 pretreatment tumors. Matched biopsies came pretreatment and at week 13 for around 24 patients.

The germline gives CDR1 MNHGY, CDR2 SAAAGT. The length of the CDR3 is 18 residues. Trimming at V came to 6 bases and at J to 4 bases, leaving 13 bases not matched to a gene. Treatment noted: randomized to nivolumab then ipilimumab (arm A) or the reverse (arm B). Sequencing used immunoSEQ multiplex PCR; TCRdb keeps in-frame clones, though not all of them. Found here are approximately 20,000 clones, around 26% of them singletons; the top ten hold 6.7%. V gene TRBV6-8 combines with J gene TRBJ2-2; 11 bases line up with TRBD2. The receptor comes from a human donor with melanoma. The sample in question was tumor tissue (inferred from file names), obtained from a patient given nivolumab and ipilimumab in sequence. The CDR3 loop is CASRLLAGEEWGTGELFF. The CDR3 DNA reads as TGTGCCAGCAGATTACTAGCGGGAGAGGAGTGGGGCACCGGGGAGCTGTTTTTT.